Sequencing of this T cell receptor beta chain was carried out in a study of regulatory T cells in long-lasting Graves disease (dated by TCRdb to the early 2020s). In the study overall: Antithyroid drugs had been taken for less than 3 months by newly diagnosed Graves' disease patients. Patients with persistent Graves' disease were compared with patients with newly diagnosed Graves' disease using TCR sequencing and RNA sequencing of peripheral blood. The study was conducted in China and was registered as a clinical trial. A total of about 35 samples underwent TCR sequencing, from about 13 patients with persistent Graves' disease and 20 or so patients with newly diagnosed Graves' disease. What the study reported, not specific to this receptor: Lower TCR Shannon entropy and fewer highly expanded clones were observed in persistent Graves' disease patients than in newly diagnosed patients, which suggested clonal expansion. Sequencing and analysis were restricted to the TCR beta chain. The study examined only peripheral blood because the primary lesion, thyroid tissue, could not be accessed. Patients with persistent disease shared more public clonotypes (about 2,500) than newly diagnosed patients did (966). The small sample size was acknowledged by the authors as a limitation that may reduce accuracy. Preferential use of TRBV28, TRBJ1-2 and TRBJ2-5 was observed in persistent disease, whereas TRBV20-1 and TRBJ2-1 were favored in newly diagnosed disease.

In its sample, this clonotype was seen a few times. Its cognate antigen has yet to be identified. No per-base quality is available; no much larger clone lies one base away. Based on the germline V gene (reference sequence), the CDR1 and CDR2 sequences are DFQATT and SNEGSKA. V loses 3 bases, J loses 6 bases, and the germline ends lie 11 bases apart. Counted from cysteine to phenylalanine, this CDR3 has 12 amino acids. The CDR3 DNA has 36 bases and is translated from base 1. The library was produced with multiplex PCR. Data came from an Illumina HiSeq 4000. CDR3 regions were amplified by Arm-PCR with iRepertoire HTBI primers to construct TCR beta libraries. PCR products were gel purified before sequencing. As for the authors' bioinformatics: Gene usage analysis of CDR3 amino acid clonotypes used the 60 to 75 TRBV and more than 13 TRBJ segments found across samples. COPE and FqMerger were used to merge the filtered high-quality paired reads into contigs. BLAST was used to align contigs to IMGT TRBV, TRBD and TRBJ reference genes, with CDR3 defined following IMGT. Highly expanded clones were defined as clonotypes with a frequency above 0.1%. Shannon entropy was used to measure repertoire diversity, and the Gini coefficient was used to measure V-J evenness. A clonotype found in more than one individual was treated as public. TCRdb reprocessing: public reads trimmed at Q25 with fastp, clones called with MiXCR, in-frame beta chains kept. Each record represents a unique CDR3 protein, reported with the most common genes and DNA among its rows. TCRdb, rather than the study authors, made the V and J calls. The sample includes around 500,000 distinct CDR3 sequences, with 15% to 20% observed a single time. The leading ten clones occupy roughly 25% of the sample.

The time point label on this specimen signifies: newly diagnosed GD, antithyroid drugs for less than 3 months. For both TCR sequencing and RNA sequencing, RNA was extracted from PBMCs using TRIzol. The diagnosis of Graves' disease was made according to American Thyroid Association guidelines. Recruitment of patients was carried out at an endocrinology department in Xi'an, China. Each patient gave roughly 8.4 milliliters of peripheral blood, collected in an EDTA anticoagulant tube. Ficoll Paque Plus density gradient separation was used to isolate PBMCs, and no further T cell sorting was done. An Agilent 2100 Bioanalyzer and agarose gel were used to assess RNA quality, and a NanoDrop 2000 was used to measure RNA concentration. These data were likewise used in another study, on T cells in Graves' hyperthyroidism and ophthalmopathy. Taken from the second paper: Graves' hyperthyroidism was defined as stable when no progression to ophthalmopathy occurred over 18 months of follow-up. Hyperthyroidism patients were aged 18 to 65 years and newly diagnosed, with disease duration of less than 2 months. Any patient with an uncontrolled infection, another autoimmune disease, pregnancy or lactation was excluded. Diagnoses were based on clinical symptoms, serum thyroxine and TRAb, thyroid ultrasound and orbital computed tomography. For the first round of RT-PCR on the TCR CDR3, the HTBI primer set was used together with the Qiagen OneStep RT-PCR kit. Most expanded thyroid clonotypes (frequency above 0.001) were also detected in blood, suggesting blood repertoires may reflect thyroid immune responses. Ophthalmopathy was separated from stable hyperthyroidism by a 13 V-J signature model, with 87.88% sensitivity and about 81% specificity obtained in cross-validation and 80%/75% obtained in testing. In validation, progression to ophthalmopathy was predicted by the model with 70.59% sensitivity and 72.22% specificity, a median of about 6.8 months before onset. To identify TCR V-J signatures that set the groups apart, the researchers used a discovery cohort of 100 patients, made up of 40 to 45 with Graves' ophthalmopathy and some 60 with stable Graves' hyperthyroidism. Prospective prediction of ophthalmopathy was tested in an independent validation cohort consisting of some 20 hyperthyroidism patients and more than 15 patients who later progressed to ophthalmopathy. The roughly 100 discovery patients were randomly divided into training and test sets at a 7:3 ratio. Thyroid tissue and blood T-cell repertoires from six Graves' hyperthyroidism patients were also compared in the study. Once sampling was done, hyperthyroidism patients were given methimazole at a starting dose of 30 mg daily, whereas ophthalmopathy patients were given high-dose intravenous methylprednisolone. Libraries were constructed in a second round of multiplex PCR, after which size selection and purification were carried out. Paired-end sequencing of the libraries was performed with 100 bp reads on an Illumina HiSeq2000. Raw data were processed with SOAPnuke, discarding reads with adapters, uncalled bases, mean Phred below 15, or no exact constant-primer or identifier match. High-quality paired reads were merged using COPE v1.2.5, and each unique nucleotide sequence was defined as a clonotype. MiTCR v1.1 was used to align the clonotypes against IMGT TRBV, TRBD and TRBJ reference segments. Analysis was restricted to V-J combinations with a frequency above 0.0001, which covered roughly 99% of repertoires. The TCS score was defined as the ratio of F50 (clonal expansion) to E x V (chaos), calculated using BLOSUM62-based TCRdist between CDR3 peptides within each V-J. Welch's t-statistics and random forest reduced around 510 V-J features to fewer than 15, which were used in a naive Bayes classifier (R e1071). Sample size was not statistically predetermined, and investigators were not blinded to group allocation. The paper describes TCR Vbeta CDR3 sequencing of 135 peripheral blood samples, made up of about 40 ophthalmopathy patients, roughly 72 hyperthyroidism patients and 17 progressor patients.

The sequence was collected from a woman aged 40 to 65 with Graves disease. Donor details come from another sample of the same person, matched by shared clones. The chain was built from TRBV20-1 and TRBJ1-1; the D gene is perhaps TRBD1, from 5 matching bases. Sample: peripheral blood mononuclear cells (PBMCs), taken at new diagnosis, from a patient treated with antithyroid drugs. The DNA sequence follows: TGCAGTGCTAGCCGGGGGACCCCTGAAGCTTTCTTT. Its protein product is CSASRGTPEAFF.